These 30 T cell receptor beta chains originate from one sample sequenced in a study of regulatory T cells in long-lasting Graves disease. Arm-PCR of CDR3 regions and iRepertoire HTBI primers were used to build TCR beta libraries. TCRdb independently ran MiXCR on the multiplex PCR reads; one entry per CDR3 protein. The sample carries about 540,000 distinct CDR3 sequences, 13% recorded once. Documented time point: newly diagnosed GD, antithyroid drugs for less than 3 months. TCR sequences were obtained from RNA taken from PBMCs. These data also formed part of another study, on T cells in Graves' hyperthyroidism and ophthalmopathy.

The source was peripheral blood mononuclear cells (PBMCs), collected at new diagnosis, from a patient treated with antithyroid drugs. Receptors originate from a man under 40 with Graves disease.

This clonotype came up many times. The CDR3 carries no conserved terminal phenylalanine or tryptophan, so it likely arises from a read error. V and J are TRBV12-3 or TRBV12-4 and TRBJ2-3; 8 nucleotides match TRBD2. This CDR3 comprises 14 residues. V lost 2 bases, J lost 4 bases, and 2 bases stayed unmatched. CDR3 amino acids: CASSLKLAADTQYL. CDR3 bases: TGTGCCAGCAGTTTAAAACTAGCGGCAGATACGCAGTATCTT.

This rearrangement joins TRBV9 to TRBJ2-1, with a weak D call TRBD2 (6 bases). The germline V gene has CDR1 SGDLS and CDR2 YYNGEE. CDR3 size: 13 residues. Trimming took off 3 bases at V and 4 bases at J, with 8 bases between the two ends. This CDR3 is CASSGLGYNEQFF. The CDR3 DNA is TGTGCCAGCAGCGGACTAGGTTACAATGAGCAGTTCTTC. Looking up the rest from reference TRBV9 and TRBJ2-1 gives the full variable domain: DSGVTQTPKHLITATGQRVTLRCSPRSGDLSVYWYQQSLDQGLQFLIQYYNGEERAKGNILERFSAQQFPDLHSELNLSSLELGDSALYFCASSGLGYNEQFFGPGTRLTVL.

Comment on this clonotype: The CDR3 carries no conserved terminal phenylalanine or tryptophan, so it likely arises from a read error. This chain joins TRBV5-1 and TRBJ2-7; D tentatively fits TRBD1 or TRBD2 (5 bases each). This CDR3 comprises 13 residues. From germline, CDR1 is SGHRS and CDR2 YFSETQ. V was trimmed by 3 bases and J by 4 bases, leaving 11 bases between them. This CDR3 reads CASSYRTGYEQYL. In DNA form, the CDR3 reads TGCGCCAGCAGCTACAGGACTGGATACGAGCAGTACCTC.

There are a few counts of this clonotype. The gene calls are TRBV14 and TRBJ2-7; the match to TRBD2 covers 12 bases. CDR1 is SGHDN and CDR2 is FVKESK in the germline V gene. The junction had 5 bases not matched to a gene; V was cut back by 1 base and J by 7 bases. CDR3 length equals 15 residues. In DNA, the CDR3 is TGTGCCAGCAGCCAAGCGACTAGCGGGAGTGGTGAGCAGTACTTC. Its translation: CASSQATSGSGEQYF.

With respect to this clonotype: A much larger clone is a single base away; this may be a read error. The V call is TRBV10-3, the J call TRBJ2-5, with D tentatively TRBD1 or TRBD2 (6 bases each). Germline V lookup: CDR1 ENHRY, CDR2 SYGVKD. CDR3 length: 15 amino acids. The CDR3 DNA is TGTGCCAGCAGTGCTCTAGCGAGAGGGGGGGAGACCCAGTACTTC. Its translation: CASSALARGGETQYF.

The chain employs TRBV10-3 and TRBJ1-2; a weak D match, TRBD1 (6 bases). CDR1 is ENHRY, CDR2 SYGVKD, per germline. Trimming left V 9 bases short and J 6 bases short, with 14 bases between. The CDR3 has 12 amino acids. In nucleotides, the CDR3 is TGTGCCATACAGGGTTCTTCGGATGGCTACACCTTC. This codes for CAIQGSSDGYTF.

This clonotype was counted many times. This sequence joins TRBV6-1 and TRBJ2-5; D possibly corresponds to TRBD2 (6 bases). CDR1 and CDR2 (germline): MNHNS, SASEGT. The CDR3 sequence is 14 residues long. The V end lost 7 bases, the J end lost 2 bases, and 14 bases lay between the germline ends. Here the CDR3 DNA reads TGTGCCAGCACAGCATATGGGGGGCAAGAGACCCAGTACTTC. It yields the protein CASTAYGGQETQYF.

For this clonotype: This may arise from a read error, as a much more abundant clone is one base away. This rearrangement joins TRBV30 to TRBJ1-4, with D unclear. Trimming took off 5 bases at V and 2 bases at J, with 15 bases between the two ends. Per the germline V gene, CDR1 is GTSNPN and CDR2 is SVGIG (reference sequence). The CDR3 has 15 amino acids. This chain's CDR3 is CAWSLTWSTNEKLFF. The CDR3 bases are TGTGCCTGGTCACTCACATGGAGTACTAATGAAAAACTGTTTTTT.

This clonotype was seen many times. This sequence joins TRBV29-1 and TRBJ2-7, with 10 bases aligning to TRBD2. V lost 7 bases to trimming and J lost 3 bases; unmatched junction nucleotides: 6. Germline V gene lookup returns CDR1 SQVTM and CDR2 ANQGSEA. The CDR3 sequence is 13 residues long. Here the CDR3 reads CSARTSGLYEQYF. The CDR3, as DNA: TGCAGCGCCCGGACTAGCGGACTCTACGAGCAGTACTTC.

Ten or more counts support this clonotype. The V call is TRBV14, the J call TRBJ2-3, with unresolved D. Deletions cut 1 base from V and 4 bases from J, with 12 bases between. From germline, CDR1 is SGHDN and CDR2 FVKESK. The CDR3 is 15 residues long. CDR3 coding DNA: TGTGCCAGCAGCCAAGTTCCGGGTGTCGCAGATACGCAGTATTTT. This gives the protein CASSQVPGVADTQYF.

This clonotype came up many times. The CDR3 sequence is CASRETLRSYNEQFF. DNA of the CDR3: TGTGCCAGCAGAGAGACCCTACGCTCCTACAATGAGCAGTTCTTC. The chain employs TRBV6-2 or TRBV6-3 and TRBJ2-1, with D unclear. The V end was cut by 6 bases, the J end by 0 bases, with 12 bases between. The CDR3 loop spans 15 amino acids. Germline loops: CDR1 MNHEY, CDR2 SVGEGT.

Many counts were recorded for this clonotype. V is TRBV7-2 and J is TRBJ2-2, with D possibly matching TRBD1 (5 bases). There are 16 residues in the CDR3. CDR1 is SGHTA, CDR2 FQGNSA, per germline. V gave up 5 bases and J gave up 1 base, with 14 bases separating them. CDR3: CASSPKGPQNTGELFF. Written as DNA, the CDR3 is TGTGCCAGCAGCCCCAAGGGGCCCCAGAACACCGGGGAGCTGTTTTTT.

Many counts were recorded for this clonotype. The chain carries TRBV12-3 or TRBV12-4 and TRBJ2-7; no clear D gene. Trimming stripped 2 bases from V and 6 bases from J, with 14 bases between. This CDR3 region has 14 residues. The CDR3 DNA follows: TGTGCCAGCAGTTTACAGGCAGCTCTCCCCGAGCAGTACTTC. Its protein product is CASSLQAALPEQYF.

Regarding this clonotype: Germline is not matched at one junction end, which may reflect a read error. This chain joins TRBV5-1 and TRBJ2-5; D is ambiguous. The germline V gene has CDR1 SGHRS and CDR2 YFSETQ. The CDR3 length is 13 residues. CDR3 in amino acids: CASSLSIQGTQYF. CDR3 coding DNA: TGCGCCAGCAGCTTAAGCATTCAAGGGACCCAGTACTTC.

This clonotype was seen at least ten times. This rearrangement joins TRBV6-1 to TRBJ1-1, with TRBD1 identical over 11 bases. Germline-derived CDR1 and CDR2 are MNHNS and SASEGT. The CDR3 is 15 residues long. V was clipped by 4 bases and J by 11 bases; unmatched bases: 12. The CDR3 DNA sequence: TGTGCCAGCAGTGTAGGGGTGGGACAGGGGGGACGGGCTTTCTTT. This encodes CASSVGVGQGGRAFF.

V and J are TRBV13 and TRBJ2-7, with D possibly matching TRBD1 (6 bases). Deletions cut 5 bases from V and 3 bases from J, with 11 bases between. CDR1 is PRHDT, CDR2 FYEKMQ, per germline (reference sequence). CDR3 length: 13 amino acids. In DNA form, the CDR3 reads TGTGCCAGCAGCCCACCCAGGGGCTACGAGCAGTACTTC. Amino acid sequence: CASSPPRGYEQYF. The complete variable domain, with remaining parts taken from reference TRBV13 and TRBJ2-7, reads AAGVIQSPRHLIKEKRETATLKCYPIPRHDTVYWYQQGPGQDPQFLISFYEKMQSDKGSIPDRFSAQQFSDYHSELNMSSLELGDSALYFCASSPPRGYEQYFGPGTRLTVT.

This clonotype was observed at least ten times. This sequence joins TRBV7-9 and TRBJ1-4; no definite D call. V was clipped by 7 bases and J by 4 bases, with 16 bases between them. The CDR3 is 15 residues long. CDR1 is SEHNR and CDR2 is FQNEAQ in the germline V gene (reference sequence). The CDR3: CASTFPFESNEKLFF. As DNA, the CDR3 is TGTGCCAGCACCTTCCCTTTCGAGAGTAATGAAAAACTGTTTTTT.

The DNA for the CDR3 is TGTGCCAGCAACATAGCGGGCTACAATGAGCAGTTCTTC. This translates into CASNIAGYNEQFF. The chain couples TRBV6-1 to TRBJ2-1, with 7 bases that match TRBD2. V lost 7 bases, J lost 3 bases, and 3 bases stayed unmatched. CDR1 is MNHNS, CDR2 SASEGT, per germline. The CDR3 extends over 13 amino acids.

The sample holds many counts of this clonotype. The chain joins TRBV2 to TRBJ2-7; 11 nucleotides match TRBD1. This CDR3 comprises 15 residues. Trimming removed 6 bases from V and 0 bases from J; junction bases left unmatched: 4. Germline CDR1 SNHLY, CDR2 FYNNEI. In DNA form, the CDR3 reads TGTGCCAGCAGAGGAGGGACAGGGGGCTCCTACGAGCAGTACTTC. It codes for CASRGGTGGSYEQYF.

This clonotype was counted once. A read error may be the cause here, since a much bigger clone is one base away. The chain employs TRBV7-2 and TRBJ2-7; D might be TRBD1 or TRBD2, each matching 5 bases. The CDR3 sequence is 15 residues long. Germline CDR1 SGHTA, CDR2 FQGNSA. V gave up 3 bases and J gave up 7 bases, with 19 bases separating them. CDR3: CASSFWGGRYNEQYF. CDR3 bases: TGTGCCAGCAGCTTTTGGGGCGGGCGCTACAATGAGCAGTACTTC.

This clonotype was found many times. The gene calls are TRBV29-1 and TRBJ2-1; possibly TRBD2 for D (6 bases). CDR3 size: 15 residues. Trimming removed 3 bases at V and 2 bases at J, with 14 bases between. Germline CDR1 and CDR2: SQVTM and ANQGSEA. CDR3 DNA: TGCAGCGTTGACCGCGGGATGGGGCCCTACAATGAGCAGTTCTTC. Translated: CSVDRGMGPYNEQFF.

The chain has TRBV9 and TRBJ1-3; D is perhaps TRBD1 (6 bases). The CDR3 loop spans 15 amino acids. Trimming removed 4 bases at V and 0 bases at J, with 11 bases between. Germline V lookup: CDR1 SGDLS, CDR2 YYNGEE. The CDR3 sequence is CASSLGGPSGNTIYF. In DNA form, the CDR3 reads TGTGCCAGCAGCTTGGGGGGGCCCTCTGGAAACACCATATATTTT.

The CDR3 DNA reads TGTGCCATCAGATCGGAAGGAGGTCAGCCCCAGCATTTT. It codes for CAIRSEGGQPQHF. The gene calls are TRBV10-3 and TRBJ1-5; D remains ambiguous. V was shortened by 6 bases and J by 6 bases, with 12 bases between the two germline ends. CDR3 length: 13 residues. Germline V gene lookup returns CDR1 ENHRY and CDR2 SYGVKD.

There are many counts of this clonotype. The genes are TRBV12-3 or TRBV12-4 and TRBJ1-1; D gene ambiguous. V lost 6 bases and J lost 6, with 17 bases in between. The CDR3 loop spans 14 amino acids. The CDR3 is CASSLVRHGPEAFF. The CDR3 DNA is TGTGCCAGCAGCCTCGTCCGTCATGGGCCTGAAGCTTTCTTT.

In DNA form, the CDR3 reads TGTGCCAGCAGCCCGGGAGGGGACAGGGTCAACGAGCAGTACTTC. Protein product: CASSPGGDRVNEQYF. The V and J genes are TRBV5-4 and TRBJ2-7; D is perhaps TRBD1 (9 bases). V lost 4 bases, J lost 5 bases, and 19 bases lay in between. Germline V gene lookup returns CDR1 SGHNT and CDR2 YYREEE (reference sequence). This CDR3 has 15 amino acids.

This chain links TRBV6-2 or TRBV6-3 with TRBJ2-5; 10 positions agree with TRBD2. The V gene end was trimmed by 9 bases and the J gene end by 0 bases; junction bases not matched to a gene: 7. The CDR3 contains 15 residues. Germline CDR1 MNHEY, CDR2 SVGEGT. The CDR3 DNA sequence: TGTGCCAGTCAGAAGCGGGAGGGCTACCAAGAGACCCAGTACTTC. Amino acid sequence: CASQKREGYQETQYF.

This clonotype was recorded many times. The chain has TRBV10-3 and TRBJ1-5, with D possibly matching TRBD1 (6 bases). V lost 3 bases and J 6 bases, leaving 15 bases between the germline ends. Germline-derived CDR1 and CDR2 are ENHRY and SYGVKD. This CDR3 region has 15 residues. CDR3 nucleotide sequence: TGTGCCATCAGTGACCAAGGGGGTAGTGGTCAGCCCCAGCATTTT. It translates to CAISDQGGSGQPQHF.

The CDR3 protein is CATSRSRTGNYGYTF. CDR3 sequence (DNA): TGTGCCACCAGCAGATCCCGGACAGGGAACTATGGCTACACCTTC. This rearrangement joins TRBV15 to TRBJ1-2; 8 bases align to TRBD1. This CDR3 region has 15 residues. Germline lookup yields CDR1 LNHNV and CDR2 YYDKDF (reference sequence). Trimming took 2 bases from V and 2 from J; bases not matched to a gene: 4.

This clonotype occurred a few times. The chain couples TRBV29-1 to TRBJ2-7; 11 nucleotides align to TRBD2. Germline trimming cut 7 bases from V and 5 bases from J; bases unmatched to any gene: 16. Germline CDR1 SQVTM, CDR2 ANQGSEA. The CDR3 has 16 amino acids. This chain's CDR3 is CSGLLSGRANSHEQYF. The DNA of the CDR3 is TGCAGCGGACTACTTAGCGGGAGGGCGAATTCCCACGAGCAGTACTTC.

Comments on this clonotype: A far larger clone is one nucleotide away, so this likely arose from a read error. The rearrangement joins TRBV6-2 or TRBV6-3 to TRBJ2-4, with D maybe TRBD2 (5 bases). The DNA end is more similar to TRBJ2-1, so the J call may be wrong. Per the germline V gene, CDR1 is MNHEY and CDR2 is SVGEGT. This CDR3 contains 16 residues. Written as DNA, the CDR3 is TGTGCCAGCAATGAGGGTAGATTCAGCTTCTACAATGAGCAGTTCTTC. This translates into CASNEGRFSFYNEQFF.